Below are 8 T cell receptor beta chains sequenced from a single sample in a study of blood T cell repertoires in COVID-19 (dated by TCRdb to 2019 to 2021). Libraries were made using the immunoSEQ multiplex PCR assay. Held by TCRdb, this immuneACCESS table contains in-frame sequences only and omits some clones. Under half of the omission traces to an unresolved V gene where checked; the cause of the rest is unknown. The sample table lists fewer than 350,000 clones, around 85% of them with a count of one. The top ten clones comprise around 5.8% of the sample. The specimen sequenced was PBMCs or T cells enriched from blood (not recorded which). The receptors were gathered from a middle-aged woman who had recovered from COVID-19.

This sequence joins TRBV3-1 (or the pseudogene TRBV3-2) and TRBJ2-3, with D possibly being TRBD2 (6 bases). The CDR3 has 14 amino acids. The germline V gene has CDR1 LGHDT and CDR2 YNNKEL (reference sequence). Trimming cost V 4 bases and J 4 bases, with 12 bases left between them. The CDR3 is CASSLRTTSDTQYF. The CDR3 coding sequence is TGTGCCAGCAGCCTTCGGACTACTTCAGATACGCAGTATTTT.

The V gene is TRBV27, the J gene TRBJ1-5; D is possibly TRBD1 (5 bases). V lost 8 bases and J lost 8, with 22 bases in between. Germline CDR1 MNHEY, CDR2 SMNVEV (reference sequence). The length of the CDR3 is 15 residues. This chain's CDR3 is CASSRGNAGGKPQHF. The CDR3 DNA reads TGTGCCAGCTCCCGGGGGAACGCAGGCGGGAAGCCCCAGCATTTT.

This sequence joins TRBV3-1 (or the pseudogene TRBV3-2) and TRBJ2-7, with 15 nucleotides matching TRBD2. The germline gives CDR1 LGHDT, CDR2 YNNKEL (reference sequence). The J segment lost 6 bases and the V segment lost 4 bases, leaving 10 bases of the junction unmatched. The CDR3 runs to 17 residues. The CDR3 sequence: CASSPDPGTSGRPEQYF. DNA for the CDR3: TGTGCCAGCAGCCCGGACCCCGGGACTAGCGGGAGGCCCGAGCAGTACTTC.

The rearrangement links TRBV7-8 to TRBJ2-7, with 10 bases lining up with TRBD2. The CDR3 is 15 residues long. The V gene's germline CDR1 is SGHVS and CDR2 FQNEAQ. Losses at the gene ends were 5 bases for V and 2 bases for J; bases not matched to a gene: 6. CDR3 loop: CASSPTSGATYEQYF. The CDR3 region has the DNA TGTGCCAGCAGCCCAACTAGCGGGGCGACCTACGAGCAGTACTTC.

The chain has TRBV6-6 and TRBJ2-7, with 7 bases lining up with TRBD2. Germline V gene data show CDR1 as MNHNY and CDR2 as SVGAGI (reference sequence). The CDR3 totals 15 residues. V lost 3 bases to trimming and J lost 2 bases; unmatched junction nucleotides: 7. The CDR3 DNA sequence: TGTGCCAGCAGTTATTCGGGAGGTGCCACCTACGAGCAGTACTTC. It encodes CASSYSGGATYEQYF.

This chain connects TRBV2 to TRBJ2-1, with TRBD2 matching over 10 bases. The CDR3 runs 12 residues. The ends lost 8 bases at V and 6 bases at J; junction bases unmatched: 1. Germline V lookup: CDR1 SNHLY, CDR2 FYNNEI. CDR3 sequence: CASLAGGNEQFF. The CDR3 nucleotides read TGTGCCAGCTTAGCGGGGGGCAATGAGCAGTTCTTC.

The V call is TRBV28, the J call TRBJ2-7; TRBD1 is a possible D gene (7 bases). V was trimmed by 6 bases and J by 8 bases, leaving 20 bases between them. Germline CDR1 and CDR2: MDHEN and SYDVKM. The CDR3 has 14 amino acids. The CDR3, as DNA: TGTGCCAGCAGAGAGCAGAACCAGGGGGGCCAGCAGTACTTC. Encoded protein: CASREQNQGGQQYF.

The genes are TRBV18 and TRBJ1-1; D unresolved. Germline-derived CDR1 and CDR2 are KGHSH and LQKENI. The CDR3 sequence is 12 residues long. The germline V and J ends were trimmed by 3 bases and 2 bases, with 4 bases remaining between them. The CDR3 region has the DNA TGTGCCAGCTCACCCTATAACACTGAAGCTTTCTTT. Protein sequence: CASSPYNTEAFF.